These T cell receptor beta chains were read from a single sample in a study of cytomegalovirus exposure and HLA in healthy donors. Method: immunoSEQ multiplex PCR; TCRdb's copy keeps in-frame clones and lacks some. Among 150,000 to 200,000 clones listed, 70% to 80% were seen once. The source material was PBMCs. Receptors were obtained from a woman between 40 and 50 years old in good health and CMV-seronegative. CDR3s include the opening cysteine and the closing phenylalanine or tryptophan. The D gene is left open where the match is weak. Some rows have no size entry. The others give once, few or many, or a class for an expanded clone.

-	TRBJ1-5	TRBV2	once	CASSGFAGMRNQPQHF	TGTGCCAGCAGTGGTTTTGCAGGGATGAGGAATCAGCCCCAGCATTTT
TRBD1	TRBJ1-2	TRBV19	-	CASGAPGGHYGYTF	TGTGCCAGCGGAGCCCCAGGGGGCCACTATGGCTACACCTTC
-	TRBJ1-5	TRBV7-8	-	CASSLSRQPNQPQHF	TGTGCCAGCAGCTTAAGTAGACAGCCGAATCAGCCCCAGCATTTT
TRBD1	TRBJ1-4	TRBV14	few	CASSERQGIREKLFF	TGTGCCAGCAGCGAAAGACAGGGAATAAGAGAAAAACTGTTTTTT
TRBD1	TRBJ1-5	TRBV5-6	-	CASSRTGGGNQPQHF	TGTGCCAGCAGCAGGACAGGGGGTGGCAATCAGCCCCAGCATTTT
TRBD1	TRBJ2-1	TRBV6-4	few	CASSPGQGGMNEQFF	TGTGCCAGCAGTCCGGGACAGGGGGGTATGAATGAGCAGTTCTTC
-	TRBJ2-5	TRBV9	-	CASSRGQQETQYF	TGTGCCAGCAGCCGAGGACAGCAAGAGACCCAGTACTTC
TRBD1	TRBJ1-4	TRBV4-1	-	CASSQDPGGEKLFF	TGCGCCAGCAGCCAAGATCCAGGGGGGGAAAAACTGTTTTTT
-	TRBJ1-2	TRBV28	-	CASRYPQGSNYGYTF	TGTGCCAGCAGGTACCCGCAGGGGTCTAACTATGGCTACACCTTC
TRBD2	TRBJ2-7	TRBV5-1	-	CASSPGGRWNSFEQYF	TGCGCCAGCAGCCCCGGCGGGAGGTGGAATTCCTTCGAGCAGTACTTC
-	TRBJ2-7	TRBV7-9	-	CASSLRGAGTVTYEQYF	TGTGCCAGCAGCTTAAGAGGGGCGGGGACAGTCACTTACGAGCAGTACTTC
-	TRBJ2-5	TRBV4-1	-	CASSQDKVPDQRETQYF	TGCGCCAGCAGCCAAGATAAAGTACCAGACCAGCGAGAGACCCAGTACTTC
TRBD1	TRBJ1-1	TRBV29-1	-	CSVKGQGIREAFF	TGCAGCGTAAAGGGACAGGGGATACGTGAAGCTTTCTTT
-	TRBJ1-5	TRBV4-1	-	CASSQVEAGQPQHF	TGCGCCAGCAGCCAAGTTGAGGCCGGTCAGCCCCAGCATTTT
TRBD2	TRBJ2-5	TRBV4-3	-	CASSQAGGGETQYF	TGCGCCAGCAGCCAAGCGGGCGGGGGAGAGACCCAGTACTTC
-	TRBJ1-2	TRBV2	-	CASRASRGYYGYTF	TGTGCCAGCAGAGCGAGTAGAGGATACTATGGCTACACCTTC
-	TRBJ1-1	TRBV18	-	CASSPFEGVDNTEAFF	TGTGCCAGCTCACCCTTCGAGGGGGTGGATAACACTGAAGCTTTCTTT
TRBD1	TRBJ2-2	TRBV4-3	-	CASSQGRTGVTGELFF	TGCGCCAGCAGCCAAGGCAGGACAGGGGTCACCGGGGAGCTGTTTTTT
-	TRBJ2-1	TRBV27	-	CASSARDSYNEQFF	TGTGCCAGCAGTGCTAGGGACTCTTACAATGAGCAGTTCTTC
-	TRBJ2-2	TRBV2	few	CASSAQPRQGELFF	TGTGCCAGCAGTGCCCAACCCCGACAGGGGGAGCTGTTTTTT